What follows is one T cell receptor beta chain and its context. Its target is unknown. This entry comes from a study of graft-versus-host responses after intestinal transplantation. Study-wide findings and caveats: Analysis identified GvH clones in recipient marrow, with some appearing first in ileum or blood.

Germline trimming cut 5 bases from V and 6 bases from J; bases unmatched to any gene: 7. This CDR3 region has 14 residues. From germline, CDR1 is SEHNR and CDR2 FQNEAQ (reference sequence). Here immunoSEQ multiplex PCR was the method, and the copy in TCRdb shows in-frame clones only, minus some. Of approximately 94,000 clones listed, roughly nine tenths were seen once; the top ten hold over 0.75%. The input for sequencing was unstimulated CD4+ T cells sorted from spleen or lymph node cells, taken before transplant. The chain recombines TRBV7-9 with TRBJ2-5, with 9 bases matching TRBD1. The sequence came from a human donor who was the organ donor for an intestinal transplant. CDR3 sequence (DNA): TGTGCCAGCAGCCCGGCGGGACAGGGAAAGACCCAGTACTTC. This encodes CASSPAGQGKTQYF.